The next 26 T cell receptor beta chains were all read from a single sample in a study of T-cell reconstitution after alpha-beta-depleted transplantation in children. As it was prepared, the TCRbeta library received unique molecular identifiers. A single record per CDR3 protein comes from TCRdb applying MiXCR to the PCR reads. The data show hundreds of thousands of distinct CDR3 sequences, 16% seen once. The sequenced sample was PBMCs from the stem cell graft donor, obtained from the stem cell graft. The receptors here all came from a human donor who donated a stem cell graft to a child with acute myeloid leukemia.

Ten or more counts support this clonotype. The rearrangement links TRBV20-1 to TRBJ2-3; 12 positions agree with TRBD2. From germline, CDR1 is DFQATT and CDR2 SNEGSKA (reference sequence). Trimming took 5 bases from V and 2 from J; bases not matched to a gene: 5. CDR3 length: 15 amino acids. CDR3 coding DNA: TGCAGTGCTCACGGGACTAGCGGGCTCACAGATACGCAGTATTTT. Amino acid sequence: CSAHGTSGLTDTQYF.

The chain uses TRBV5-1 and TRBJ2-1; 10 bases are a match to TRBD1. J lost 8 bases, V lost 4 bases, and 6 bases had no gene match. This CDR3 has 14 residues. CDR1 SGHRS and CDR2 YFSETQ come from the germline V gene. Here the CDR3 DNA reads TGCGCCAGCAGCCCGGGACAGGGGATGCATGAGCAGTTCTTC. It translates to CASSPGQGMHEQFF.

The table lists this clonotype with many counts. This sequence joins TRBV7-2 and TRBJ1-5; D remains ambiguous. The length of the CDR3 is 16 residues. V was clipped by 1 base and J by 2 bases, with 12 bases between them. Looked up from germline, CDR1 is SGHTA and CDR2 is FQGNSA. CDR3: CASSLGGGRGNQPQHF. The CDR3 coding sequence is TGTGCCAGCAGCTTAGGAGGTGGGCGCGGCAATCAGCCCCAGCATTTT.

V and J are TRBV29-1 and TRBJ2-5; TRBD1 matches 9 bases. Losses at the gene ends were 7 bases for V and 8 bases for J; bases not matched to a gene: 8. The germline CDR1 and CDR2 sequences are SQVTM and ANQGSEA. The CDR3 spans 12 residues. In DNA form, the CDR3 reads TGCAGCGCCGGGACAGGGCAAGGAACCCAGTACTTC. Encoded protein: CSAGTGQGTQYF.

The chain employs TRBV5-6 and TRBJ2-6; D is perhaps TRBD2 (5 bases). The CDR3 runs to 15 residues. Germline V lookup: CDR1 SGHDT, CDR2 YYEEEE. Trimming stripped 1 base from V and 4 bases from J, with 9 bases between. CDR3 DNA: TGTGCCAGCAGCTTGTGGGAGACCGGGGCCAACGTCCTGACTTTC. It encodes CASSLWETGANVLTF. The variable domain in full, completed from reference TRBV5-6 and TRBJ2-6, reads DAGVTQSPTHLIKTRGQQVTLRCSPKSGHDTVSWYQQALGQGPQFIFQYYEEEERQRGNFPDRFSGHQFPNYSSELNVNALLLGDSALYLCASSLWETGANVLTFGAGSRLTVL.

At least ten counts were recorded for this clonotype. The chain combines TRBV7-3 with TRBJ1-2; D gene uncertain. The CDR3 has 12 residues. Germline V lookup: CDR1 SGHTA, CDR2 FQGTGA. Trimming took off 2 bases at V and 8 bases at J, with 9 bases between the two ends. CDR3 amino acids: CASSLWEGGYTF. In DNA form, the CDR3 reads TGTGCCAGCAGCTTATGGGAGGGAGGCTACACCTTC.

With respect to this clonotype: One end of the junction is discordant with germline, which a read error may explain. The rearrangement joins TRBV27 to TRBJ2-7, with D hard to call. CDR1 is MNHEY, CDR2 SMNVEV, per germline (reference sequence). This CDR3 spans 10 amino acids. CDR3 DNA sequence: TGTGCCAGCGGATGGCCGGAGCCGTACTTC. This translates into CASGWPEPYF.

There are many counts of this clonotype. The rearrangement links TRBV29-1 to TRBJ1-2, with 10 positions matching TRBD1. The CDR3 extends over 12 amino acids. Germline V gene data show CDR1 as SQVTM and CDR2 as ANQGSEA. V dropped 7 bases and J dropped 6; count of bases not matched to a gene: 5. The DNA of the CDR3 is TGCAGCGCTGGACAGGGGGGCAATGGCTACACCTTC. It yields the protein CSAGQGGNGYTF.

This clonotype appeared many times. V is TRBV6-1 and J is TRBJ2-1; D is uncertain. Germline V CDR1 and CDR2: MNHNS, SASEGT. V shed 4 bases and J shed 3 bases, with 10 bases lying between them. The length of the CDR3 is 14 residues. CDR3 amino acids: CASSGARVYNEQFF. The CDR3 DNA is TGTGCCAGCAGTGGAGCCCGAGTCTACAATGAGCAGTTCTTC.

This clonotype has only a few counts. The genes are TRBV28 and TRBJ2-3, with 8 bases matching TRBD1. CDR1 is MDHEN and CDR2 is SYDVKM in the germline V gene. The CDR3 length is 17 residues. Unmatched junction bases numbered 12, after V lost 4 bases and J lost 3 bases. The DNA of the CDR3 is TGTGCCAGCAGTTCTACCTACAGGGGGTGGGGTACAGATACGCAGTATTTT. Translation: CASSSTYRGWGTDTQYF.

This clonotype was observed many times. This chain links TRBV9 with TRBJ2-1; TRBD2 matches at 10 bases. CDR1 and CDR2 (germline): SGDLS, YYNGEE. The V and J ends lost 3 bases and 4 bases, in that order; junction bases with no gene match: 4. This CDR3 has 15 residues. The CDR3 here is CASSATSGVYNEQFF. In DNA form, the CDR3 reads TGTGCCAGCAGCGCCACTAGCGGGGTTTACAATGAGCAGTTCTTC.

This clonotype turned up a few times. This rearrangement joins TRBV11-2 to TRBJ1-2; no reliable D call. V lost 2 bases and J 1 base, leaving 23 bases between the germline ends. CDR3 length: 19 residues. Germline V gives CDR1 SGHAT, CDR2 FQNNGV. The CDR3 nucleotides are TGTGCCAGCAGCTTATATTTGGTGATCGGTTCGGGTAATAACTATGGCTACACCTTC. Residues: CASSLYLVIGSGNNYGYTF.

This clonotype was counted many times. CDR3 nucleotides: TGTGCCTGGATCCGGGGTAGCTACAATGAGCAGTTCTTC. This sequence encodes CAWIRGSYNEQFF. The gene calls are TRBV30 and TRBJ2-1; a possible D gene is TRBD2 (5 bases). V lost 4 bases and J lost 3, with 10 bases in between. Germline CDR1 and CDR2: GTSNPN and SVGIG (reference sequence). This CDR3 region has 13 residues.

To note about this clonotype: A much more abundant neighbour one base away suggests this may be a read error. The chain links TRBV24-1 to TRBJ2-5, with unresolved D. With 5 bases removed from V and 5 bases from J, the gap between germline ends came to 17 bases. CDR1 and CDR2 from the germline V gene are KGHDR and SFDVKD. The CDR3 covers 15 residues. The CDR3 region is CATSVSVWLGETQYF. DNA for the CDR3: TGTGCCACCAGTGTGTCGGTATGGCTGGGGGAGACCCAGTACTTC.

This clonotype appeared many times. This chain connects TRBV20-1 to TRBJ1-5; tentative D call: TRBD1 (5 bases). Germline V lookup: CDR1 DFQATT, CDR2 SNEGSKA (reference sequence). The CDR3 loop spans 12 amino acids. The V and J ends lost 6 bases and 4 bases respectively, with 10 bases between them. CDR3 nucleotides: TGCAGTGCCACCGGGGGTAATCAGCCCCAGCATTTT. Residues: CSATGGNQPQHF.

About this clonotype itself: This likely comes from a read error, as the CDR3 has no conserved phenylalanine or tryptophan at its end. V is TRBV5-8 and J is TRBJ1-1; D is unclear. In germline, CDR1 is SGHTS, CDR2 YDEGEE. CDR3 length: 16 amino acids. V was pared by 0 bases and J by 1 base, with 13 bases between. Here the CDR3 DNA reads TGTGCCAGCAGCTTGGATTACTTAGCCCCGAACACTGAAGCTTTCGTT. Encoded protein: CASSLDYLAPNTEAFV.

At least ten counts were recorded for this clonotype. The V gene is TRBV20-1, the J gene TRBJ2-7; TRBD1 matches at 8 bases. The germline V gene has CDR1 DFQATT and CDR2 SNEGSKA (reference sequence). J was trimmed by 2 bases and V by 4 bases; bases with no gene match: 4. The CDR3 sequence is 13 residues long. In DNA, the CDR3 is TGCAGTGCTACGGGACAGGAGACCTACGAGCAGTACGTC. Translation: CSATGQETYEQYV.

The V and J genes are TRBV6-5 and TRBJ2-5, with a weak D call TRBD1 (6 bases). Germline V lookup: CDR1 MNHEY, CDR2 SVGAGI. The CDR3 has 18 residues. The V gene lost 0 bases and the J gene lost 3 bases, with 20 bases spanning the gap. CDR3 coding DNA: TGTGCCAGCAGTTACTCGATTCCCGGACTGGGGGCAAAAGAGACCCAGTACTTC. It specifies CASSYSIPGLGAKETQYF.

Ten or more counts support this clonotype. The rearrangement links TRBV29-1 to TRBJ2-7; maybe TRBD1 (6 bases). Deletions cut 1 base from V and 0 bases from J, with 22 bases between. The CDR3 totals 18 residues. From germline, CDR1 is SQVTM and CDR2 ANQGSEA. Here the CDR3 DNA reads TGCAGCGTTGAAGGTGTAAGGGGCGGCCGAGGGGGCTCCTACGAGCAGTACTTC. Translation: CSVEGVRGGRGGSYEQYF.

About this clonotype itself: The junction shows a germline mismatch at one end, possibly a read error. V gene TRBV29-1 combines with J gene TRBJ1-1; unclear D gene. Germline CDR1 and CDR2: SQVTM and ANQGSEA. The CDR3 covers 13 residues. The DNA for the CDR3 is TGCAGCTTCCGACGGGCCCCCATTACTGAAGATTTCTTT. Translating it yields CSFRRAPITEDFF. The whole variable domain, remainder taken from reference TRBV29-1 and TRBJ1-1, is SAVISQKPSRDICQRGTSLTIQCQVDSQVTMMFWYRQQPGQSLTLIATANQGSEATYESGFVIDKFPISRPNLTFSTLTVSNMSPEDSSIYLCSFRRAPITEDFFGQGTRLTVV.

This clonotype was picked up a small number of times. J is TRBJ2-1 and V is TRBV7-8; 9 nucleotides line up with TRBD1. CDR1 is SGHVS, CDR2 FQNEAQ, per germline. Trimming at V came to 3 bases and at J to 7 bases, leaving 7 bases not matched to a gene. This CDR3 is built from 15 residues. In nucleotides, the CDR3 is TGTGCCAGCAGCTTCACAGGGGGCAAGGGAAATGAGCAGTTCTTC. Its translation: CASSFTGGKGNEQFF.

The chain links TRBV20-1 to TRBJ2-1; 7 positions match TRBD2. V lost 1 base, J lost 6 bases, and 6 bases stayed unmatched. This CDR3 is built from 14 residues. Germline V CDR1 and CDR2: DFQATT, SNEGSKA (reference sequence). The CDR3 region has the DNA TGCAGTGCTAGAGGGACTAGGAAATCCAATGAGCAGTTCTTC. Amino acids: CSARGTRKSNEQFF.

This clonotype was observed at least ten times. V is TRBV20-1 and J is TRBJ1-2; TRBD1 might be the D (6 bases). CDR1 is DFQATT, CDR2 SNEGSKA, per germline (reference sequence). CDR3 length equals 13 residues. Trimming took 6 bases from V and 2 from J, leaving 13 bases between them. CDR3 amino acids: CSAPTQGNYGYTF. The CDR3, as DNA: TGCAGTGCCCCGACTCAGGGGAACTATGGCTACACCTTC.

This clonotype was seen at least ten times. The CDR3 sequence is CASSAGGSSNQPQHF. Here the CDR3 DNA reads TGTGCCAGCAGTGCAGGGGGGAGCTCCAATCAGCCCCAGCATTTT. This chain links TRBV2 with TRBJ1-5, with TRBD1 matching 7 bases. J was trimmed by 3 bases and V by 4 bases; bases with no gene match: 6. Germline CDR1 reads SNHLY; CDR2 reads FYNNEI. The CDR3 has 15 residues. Together with reference TRBV2 and TRBJ1-5, the CDR3 gives the full variable domain: EPEVTQTPSHQVTQMGQEVILRCVPISNHLYFYWYRQILGQKVEFLVSFYNNEISEKSEIFDDQFSVERPDGSNFTLKIRSTKLEDSAMYFCASSAGGSSNQPQHFGDGTRLSIL.

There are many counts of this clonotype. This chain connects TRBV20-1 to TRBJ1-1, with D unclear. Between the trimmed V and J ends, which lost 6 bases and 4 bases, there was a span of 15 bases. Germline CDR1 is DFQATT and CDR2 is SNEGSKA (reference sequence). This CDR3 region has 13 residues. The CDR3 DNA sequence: TGCAGTGCCCTACACCCCTTGGGCACTGAAGCTTTCTTT. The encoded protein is CSALHPLGTEAFF.

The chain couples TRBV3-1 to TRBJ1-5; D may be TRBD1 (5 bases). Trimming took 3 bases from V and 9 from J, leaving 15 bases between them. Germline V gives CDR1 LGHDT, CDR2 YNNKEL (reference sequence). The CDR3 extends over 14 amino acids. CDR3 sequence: CASSHSGTLRPQHF. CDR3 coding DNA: TGTGCCAGCAGCCATTCAGGGACCCTGAGGCCCCAGCATTTT.